Sequencing of this T cell receptor beta chain was carried out in a study of blood T cell repertoires in COVID-19. TCRdb's copy holds only in-frame clones and misses some; the assay was immunoSEQ multiplex PCR. The table has 68,000 or so clones, around 84% seen once. There are 13 residues in the CDR3. The V gene end was trimmed by 2 bases and the J gene end by 10 bases; junction bases not matched to a gene: 0. Germline CDR1 reads SGHTA; CDR2 reads FQGTGA. This receptor was obtained from a man between 50 and 59 years old with acute or convalescent COVID-19. The sample consisted of peripheral blood. The chain recombines TRBV7-3 with TRBJ2-1, with 12 positions matching TRBD2. In DNA form, the CDR3 reads TGTGCCAGCAGCTTAGGGACTAGCGGGGAGCAGTTCTTC. The encoded protein is CASSLGTSGEQFF. The whole variable domain, filled in from reference TRBV7-3 and TRBJ2-1, reads GAGVSQTPSNKVTEKGKYVELRCDPISGHTALYWYRQSLGQGPEFLIYFQGTGAADDSGLPNDRFFAVRPEGSVSTLKIQRTERGDSAVYLCASSLGTSGEQFFGPGTRLTVL.